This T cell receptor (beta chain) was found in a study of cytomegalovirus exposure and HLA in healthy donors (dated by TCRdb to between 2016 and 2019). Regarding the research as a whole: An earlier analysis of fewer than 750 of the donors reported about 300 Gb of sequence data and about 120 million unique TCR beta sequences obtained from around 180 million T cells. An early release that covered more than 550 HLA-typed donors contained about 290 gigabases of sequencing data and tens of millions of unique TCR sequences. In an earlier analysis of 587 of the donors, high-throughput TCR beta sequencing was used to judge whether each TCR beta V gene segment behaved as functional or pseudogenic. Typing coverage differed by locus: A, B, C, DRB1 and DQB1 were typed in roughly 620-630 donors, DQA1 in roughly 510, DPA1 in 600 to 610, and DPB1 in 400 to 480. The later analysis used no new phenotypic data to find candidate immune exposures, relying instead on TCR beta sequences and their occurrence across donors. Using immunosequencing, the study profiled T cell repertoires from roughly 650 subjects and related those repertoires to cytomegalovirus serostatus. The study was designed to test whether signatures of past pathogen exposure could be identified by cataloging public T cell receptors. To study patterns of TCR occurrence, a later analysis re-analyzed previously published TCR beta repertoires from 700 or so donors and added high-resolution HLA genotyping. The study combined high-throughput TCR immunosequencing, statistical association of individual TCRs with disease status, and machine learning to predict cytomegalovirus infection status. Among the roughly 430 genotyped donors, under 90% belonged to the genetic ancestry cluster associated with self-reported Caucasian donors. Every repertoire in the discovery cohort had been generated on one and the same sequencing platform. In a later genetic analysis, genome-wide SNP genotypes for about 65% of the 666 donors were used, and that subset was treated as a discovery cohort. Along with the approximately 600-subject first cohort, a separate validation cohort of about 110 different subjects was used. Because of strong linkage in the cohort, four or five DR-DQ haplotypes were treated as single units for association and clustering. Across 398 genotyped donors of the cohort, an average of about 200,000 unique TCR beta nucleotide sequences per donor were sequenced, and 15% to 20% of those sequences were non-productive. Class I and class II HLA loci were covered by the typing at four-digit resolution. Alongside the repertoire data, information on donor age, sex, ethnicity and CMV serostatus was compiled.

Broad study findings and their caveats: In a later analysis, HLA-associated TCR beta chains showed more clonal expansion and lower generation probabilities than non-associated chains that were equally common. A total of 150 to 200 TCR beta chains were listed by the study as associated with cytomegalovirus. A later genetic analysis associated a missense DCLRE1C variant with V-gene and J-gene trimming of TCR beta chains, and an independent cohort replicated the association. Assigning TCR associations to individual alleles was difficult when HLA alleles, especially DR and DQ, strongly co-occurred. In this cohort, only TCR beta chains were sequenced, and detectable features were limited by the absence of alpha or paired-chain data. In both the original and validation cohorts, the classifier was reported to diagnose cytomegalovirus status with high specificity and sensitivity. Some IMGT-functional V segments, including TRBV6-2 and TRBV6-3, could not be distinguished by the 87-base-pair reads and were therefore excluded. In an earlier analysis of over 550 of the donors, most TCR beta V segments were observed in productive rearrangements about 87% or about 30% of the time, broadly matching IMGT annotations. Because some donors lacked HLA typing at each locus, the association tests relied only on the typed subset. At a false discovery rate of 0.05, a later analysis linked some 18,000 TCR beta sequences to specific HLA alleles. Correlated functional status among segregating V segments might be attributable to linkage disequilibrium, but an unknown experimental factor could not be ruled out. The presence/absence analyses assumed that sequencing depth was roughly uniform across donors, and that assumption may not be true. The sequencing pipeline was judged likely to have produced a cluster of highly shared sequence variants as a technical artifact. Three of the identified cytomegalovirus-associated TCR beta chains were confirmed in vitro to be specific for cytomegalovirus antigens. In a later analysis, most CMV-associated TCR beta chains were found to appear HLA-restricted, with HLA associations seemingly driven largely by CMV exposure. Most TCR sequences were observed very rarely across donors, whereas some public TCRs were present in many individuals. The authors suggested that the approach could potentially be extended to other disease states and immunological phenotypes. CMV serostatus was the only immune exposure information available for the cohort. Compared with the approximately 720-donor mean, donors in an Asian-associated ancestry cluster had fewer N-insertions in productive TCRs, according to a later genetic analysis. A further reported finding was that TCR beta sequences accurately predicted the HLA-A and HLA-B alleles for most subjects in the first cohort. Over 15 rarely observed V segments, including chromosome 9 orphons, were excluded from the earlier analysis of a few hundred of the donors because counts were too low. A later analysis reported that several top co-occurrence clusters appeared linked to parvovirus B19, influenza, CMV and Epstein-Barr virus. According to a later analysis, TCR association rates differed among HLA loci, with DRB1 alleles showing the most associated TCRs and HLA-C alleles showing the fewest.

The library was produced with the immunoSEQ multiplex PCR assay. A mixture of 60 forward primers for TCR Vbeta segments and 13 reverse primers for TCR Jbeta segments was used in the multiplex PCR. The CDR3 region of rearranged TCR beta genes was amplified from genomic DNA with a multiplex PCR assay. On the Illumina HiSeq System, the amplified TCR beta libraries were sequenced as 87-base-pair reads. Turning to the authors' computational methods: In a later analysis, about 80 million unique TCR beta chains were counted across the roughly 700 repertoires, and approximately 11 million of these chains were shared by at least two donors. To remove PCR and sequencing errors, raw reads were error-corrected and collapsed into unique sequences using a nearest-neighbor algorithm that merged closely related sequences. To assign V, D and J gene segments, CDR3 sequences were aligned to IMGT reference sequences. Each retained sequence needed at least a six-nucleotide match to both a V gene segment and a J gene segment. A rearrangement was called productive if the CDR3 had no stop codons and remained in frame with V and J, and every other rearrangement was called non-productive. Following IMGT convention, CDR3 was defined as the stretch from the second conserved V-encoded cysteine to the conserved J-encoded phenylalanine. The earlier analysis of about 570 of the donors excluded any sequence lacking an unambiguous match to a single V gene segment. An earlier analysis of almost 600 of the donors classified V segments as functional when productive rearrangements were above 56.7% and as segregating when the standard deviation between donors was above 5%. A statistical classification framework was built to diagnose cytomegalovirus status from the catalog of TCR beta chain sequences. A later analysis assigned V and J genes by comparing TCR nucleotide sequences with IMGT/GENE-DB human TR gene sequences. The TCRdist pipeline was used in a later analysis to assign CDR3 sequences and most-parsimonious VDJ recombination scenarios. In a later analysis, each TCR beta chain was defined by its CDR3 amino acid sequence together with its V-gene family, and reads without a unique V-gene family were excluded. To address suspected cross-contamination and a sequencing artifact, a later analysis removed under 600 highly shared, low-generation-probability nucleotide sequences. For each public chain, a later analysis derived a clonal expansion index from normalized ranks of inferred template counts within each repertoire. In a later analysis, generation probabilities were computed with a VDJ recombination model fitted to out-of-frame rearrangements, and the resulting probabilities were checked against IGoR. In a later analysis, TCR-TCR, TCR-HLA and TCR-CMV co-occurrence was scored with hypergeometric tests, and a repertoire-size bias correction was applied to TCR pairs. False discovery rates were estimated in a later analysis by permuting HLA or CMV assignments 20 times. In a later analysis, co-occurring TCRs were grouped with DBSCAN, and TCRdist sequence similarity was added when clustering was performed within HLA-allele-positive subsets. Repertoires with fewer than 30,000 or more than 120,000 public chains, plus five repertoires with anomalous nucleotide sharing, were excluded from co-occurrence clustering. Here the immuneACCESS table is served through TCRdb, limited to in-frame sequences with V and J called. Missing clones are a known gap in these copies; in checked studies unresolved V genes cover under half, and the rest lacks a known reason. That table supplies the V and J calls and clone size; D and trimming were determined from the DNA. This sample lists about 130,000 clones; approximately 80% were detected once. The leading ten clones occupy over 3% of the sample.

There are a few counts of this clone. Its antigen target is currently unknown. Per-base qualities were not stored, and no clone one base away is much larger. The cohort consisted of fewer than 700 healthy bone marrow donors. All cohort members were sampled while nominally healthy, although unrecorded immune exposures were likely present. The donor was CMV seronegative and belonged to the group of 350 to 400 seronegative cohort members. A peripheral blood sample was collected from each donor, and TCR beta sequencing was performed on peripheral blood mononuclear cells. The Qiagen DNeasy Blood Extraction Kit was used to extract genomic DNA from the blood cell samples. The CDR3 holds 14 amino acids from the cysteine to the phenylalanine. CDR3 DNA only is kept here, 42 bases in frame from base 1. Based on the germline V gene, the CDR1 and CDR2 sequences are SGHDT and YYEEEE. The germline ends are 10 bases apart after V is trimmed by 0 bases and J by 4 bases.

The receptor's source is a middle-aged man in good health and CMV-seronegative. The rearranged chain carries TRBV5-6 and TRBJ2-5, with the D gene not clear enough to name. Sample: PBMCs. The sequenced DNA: TGTGCCAGCAGCTTGGGCCTCGGCGGAGAGACCCAGTACTTC. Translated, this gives CASSLGLGGETQYF.